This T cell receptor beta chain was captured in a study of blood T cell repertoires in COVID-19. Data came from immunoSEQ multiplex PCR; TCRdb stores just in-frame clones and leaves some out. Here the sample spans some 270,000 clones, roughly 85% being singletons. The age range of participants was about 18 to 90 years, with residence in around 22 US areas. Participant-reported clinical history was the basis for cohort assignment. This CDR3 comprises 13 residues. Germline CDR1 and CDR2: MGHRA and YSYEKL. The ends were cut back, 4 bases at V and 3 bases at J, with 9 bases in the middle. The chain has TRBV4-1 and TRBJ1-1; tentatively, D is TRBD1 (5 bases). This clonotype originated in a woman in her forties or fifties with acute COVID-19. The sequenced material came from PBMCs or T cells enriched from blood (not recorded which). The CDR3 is CASSPHRHTEAFF. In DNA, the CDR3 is TGCGCCAGCAGCCCTCACAGGCACACTGAAGCTTTCTTT.